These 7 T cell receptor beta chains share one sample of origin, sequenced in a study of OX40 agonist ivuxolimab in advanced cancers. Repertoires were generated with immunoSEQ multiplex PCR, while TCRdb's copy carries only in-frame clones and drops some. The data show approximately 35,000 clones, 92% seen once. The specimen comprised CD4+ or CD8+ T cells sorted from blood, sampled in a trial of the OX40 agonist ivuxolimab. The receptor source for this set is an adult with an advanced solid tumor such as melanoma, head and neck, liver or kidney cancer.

The CDR3 loop reads CASSKLGLAGGYEQYF. The CDR3 DNA reads TGTGCCAGCAGTAAACTGGGACTAGCGGGAGGGTACGAGCAGTACTTC. The rearrangement uses TRBV27 and TRBJ2-7; 16 nucleotides align to TRBD2. Germline V gives CDR1 MNHEY, CDR2 SMNVEV (reference sequence). After removal of 5 bases from V and 4 bases from J, the junction contained 5 bases not matched to a gene. This CDR3 contains 16 residues.

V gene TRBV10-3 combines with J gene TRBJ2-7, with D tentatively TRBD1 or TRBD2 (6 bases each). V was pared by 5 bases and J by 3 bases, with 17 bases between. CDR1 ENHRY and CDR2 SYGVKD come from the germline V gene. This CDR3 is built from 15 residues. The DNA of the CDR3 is TGTGCCATCAGTCAACCGGGGGCGGTCCTCTACGAGCAGTACTTC. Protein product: CAISQPGAVLYEQYF.

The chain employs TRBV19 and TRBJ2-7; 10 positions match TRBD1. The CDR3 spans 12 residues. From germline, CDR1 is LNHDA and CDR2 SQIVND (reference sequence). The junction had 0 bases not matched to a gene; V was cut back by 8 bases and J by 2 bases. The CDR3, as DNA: TGTGCCAGTGGACAGGGGGCCTACGAGCAGTACTTC. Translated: CASGQGAYEQYF.

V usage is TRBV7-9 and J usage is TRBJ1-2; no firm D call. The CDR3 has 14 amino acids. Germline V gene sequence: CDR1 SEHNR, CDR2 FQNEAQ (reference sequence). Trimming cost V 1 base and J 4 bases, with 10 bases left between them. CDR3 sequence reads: CASSLEGGFYGYTF. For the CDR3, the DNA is TGTGCCAGCAGCTTAGAGGGCGGCTTCTATGGCTACACCTTC.

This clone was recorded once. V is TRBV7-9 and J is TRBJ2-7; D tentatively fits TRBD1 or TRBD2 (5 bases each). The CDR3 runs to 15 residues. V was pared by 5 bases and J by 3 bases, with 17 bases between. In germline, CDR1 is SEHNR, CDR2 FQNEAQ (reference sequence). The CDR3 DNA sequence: TGTGCCAGCAGCCAAGCGACGGGACGAAGCTACGAGCAGTACTTC. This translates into CASSQATGRSYEQYF.

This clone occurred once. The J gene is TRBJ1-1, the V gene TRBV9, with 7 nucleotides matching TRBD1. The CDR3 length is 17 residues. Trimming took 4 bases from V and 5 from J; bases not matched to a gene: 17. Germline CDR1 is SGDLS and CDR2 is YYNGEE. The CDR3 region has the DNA TGTGCCAGCAGCTTAGTCGGACAGGCTGGACCGGGGACTGAAGCTTTCTTT. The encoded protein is CASSLVGQAGPGTEAFF.

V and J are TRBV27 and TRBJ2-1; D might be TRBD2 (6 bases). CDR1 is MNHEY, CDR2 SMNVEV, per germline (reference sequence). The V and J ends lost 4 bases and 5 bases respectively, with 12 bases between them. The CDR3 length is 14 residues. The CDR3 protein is CASSSTGLNNEQFF. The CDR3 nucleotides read TGTGCCAGCAGTTCGACTGGACTAAACAATGAGCAGTTCTTC.